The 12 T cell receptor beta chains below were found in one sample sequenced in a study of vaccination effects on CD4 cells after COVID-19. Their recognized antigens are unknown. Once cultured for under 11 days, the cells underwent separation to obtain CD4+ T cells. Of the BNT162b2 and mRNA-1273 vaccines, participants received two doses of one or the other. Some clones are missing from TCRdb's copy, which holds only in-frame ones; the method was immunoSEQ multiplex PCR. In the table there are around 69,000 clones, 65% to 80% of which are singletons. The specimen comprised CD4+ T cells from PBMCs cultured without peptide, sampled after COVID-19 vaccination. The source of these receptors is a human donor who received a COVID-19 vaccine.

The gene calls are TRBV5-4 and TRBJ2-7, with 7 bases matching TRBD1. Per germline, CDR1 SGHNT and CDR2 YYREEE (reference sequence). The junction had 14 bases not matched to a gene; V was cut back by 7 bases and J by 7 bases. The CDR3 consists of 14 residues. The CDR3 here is CASPQGQGVKEQYV. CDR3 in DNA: TGTGCCAGCCCGCAGGGCCAGGGGGTAAAAGAGCAGTACGTC.

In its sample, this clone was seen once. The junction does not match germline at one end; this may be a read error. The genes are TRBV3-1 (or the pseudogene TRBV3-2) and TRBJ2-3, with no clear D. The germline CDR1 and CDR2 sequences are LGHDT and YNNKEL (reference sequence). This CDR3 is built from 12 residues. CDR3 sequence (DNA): TGTGCCAGCAGCTCCCGCACTGATACGCAGTATTTT. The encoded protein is CASSSRTDTQYF.

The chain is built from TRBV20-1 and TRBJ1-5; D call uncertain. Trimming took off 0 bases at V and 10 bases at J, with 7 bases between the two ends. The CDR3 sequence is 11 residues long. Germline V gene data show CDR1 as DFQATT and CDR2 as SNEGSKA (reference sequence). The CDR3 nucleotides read TGCAGTGCTAGAGATTCGGGCCCCCAGCATTTT. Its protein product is CSARDSGPQHF.

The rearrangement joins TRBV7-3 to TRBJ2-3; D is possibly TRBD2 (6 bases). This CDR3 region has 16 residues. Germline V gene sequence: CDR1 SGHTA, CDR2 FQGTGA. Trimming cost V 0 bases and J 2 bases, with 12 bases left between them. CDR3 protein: CASSLTFGGTTDTQYF. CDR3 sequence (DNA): TGTGCCAGCAGCTTAACCTTCGGAGGGACCACAGATACGCAGTATTTT.

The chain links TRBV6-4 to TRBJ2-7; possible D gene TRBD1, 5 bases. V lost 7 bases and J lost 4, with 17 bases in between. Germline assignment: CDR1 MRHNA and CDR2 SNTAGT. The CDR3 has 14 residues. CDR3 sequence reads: CASIQKGQFYEQYV. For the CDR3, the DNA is TGTGCCAGCATTCAGAAAGGACAATTTTACGAGCAGTACGTC.

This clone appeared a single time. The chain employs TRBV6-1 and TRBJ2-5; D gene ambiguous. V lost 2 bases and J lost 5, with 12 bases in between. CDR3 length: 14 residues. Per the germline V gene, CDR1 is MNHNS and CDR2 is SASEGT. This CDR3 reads CASSEYKVVETQYF. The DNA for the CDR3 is TGTGCCAGCAGTGAATACAAGGTTGTTGAGACCCAGTACTTC.

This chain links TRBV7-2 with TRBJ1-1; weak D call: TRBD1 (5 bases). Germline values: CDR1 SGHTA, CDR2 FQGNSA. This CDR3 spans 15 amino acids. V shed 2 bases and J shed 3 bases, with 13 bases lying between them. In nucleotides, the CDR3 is TGTGCCAGCAGCTTAAACCCCGTGGGGGACACTGAAGCTTTCTTT. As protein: CASSLNPVGDTEAFF.

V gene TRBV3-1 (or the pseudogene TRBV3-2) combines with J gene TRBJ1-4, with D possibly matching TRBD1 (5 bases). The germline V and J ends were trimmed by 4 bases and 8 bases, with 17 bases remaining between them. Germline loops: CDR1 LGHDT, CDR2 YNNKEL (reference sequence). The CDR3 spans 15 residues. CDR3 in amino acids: CASSLLGRGEEKLFF. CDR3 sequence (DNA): TGTGCCAGCAGCCTCCTGGGGAGGGGAGAAGAAAAACTGTTTTTT.

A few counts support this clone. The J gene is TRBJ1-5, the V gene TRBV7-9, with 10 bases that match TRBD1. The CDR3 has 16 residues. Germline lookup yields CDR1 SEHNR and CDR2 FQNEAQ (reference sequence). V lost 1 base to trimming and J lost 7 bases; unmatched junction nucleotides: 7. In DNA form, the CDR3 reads TGTGCCAGCAGCTTAGGGGACAGGGGAGAGCTCCAGCCCCAGCATTTT. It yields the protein CASSLGDRGELQPQHF.

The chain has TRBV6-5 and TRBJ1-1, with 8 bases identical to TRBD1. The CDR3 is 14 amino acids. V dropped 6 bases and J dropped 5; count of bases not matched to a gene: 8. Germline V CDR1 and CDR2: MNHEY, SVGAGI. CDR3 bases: TGTGCCAGCAGCGGCAGGGGGCAGAAAACTGAAGCTTTCTTT. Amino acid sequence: CASSGRGQKTEAFF.

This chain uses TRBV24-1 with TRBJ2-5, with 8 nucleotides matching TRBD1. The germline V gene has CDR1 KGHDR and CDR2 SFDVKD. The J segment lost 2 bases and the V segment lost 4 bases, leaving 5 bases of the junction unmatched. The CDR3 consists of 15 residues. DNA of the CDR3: TGTGCCACCAGTGACCCAGGGGGCCCGCAAGAGACCCAGTACTTC. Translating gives CATSDPGGPQETQYF.

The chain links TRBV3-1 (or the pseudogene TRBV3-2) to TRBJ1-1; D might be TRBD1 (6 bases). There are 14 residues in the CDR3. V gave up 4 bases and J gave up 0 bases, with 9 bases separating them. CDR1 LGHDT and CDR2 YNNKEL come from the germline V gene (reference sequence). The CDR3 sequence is CASSPTGMNTEAFF. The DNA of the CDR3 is TGTGCCAGCAGCCCCACAGGGATGAACACTGAAGCTTTCTTT.